The present TCR beta chain was sequenced within a study of shared clonotypes between healthy human individuals. CD45RO-negative, CCR7-selected cells formed the naive CD8 fraction, which excluded terminally differentiated effector memory CD45RA+ cells. Concerning this clone itself: The antigen is undetermined.

Notes on the study in general: Donors were few, which limited the genetic and exposure-history diversity represented.

Losses at the gene ends were 0 bases for V and 4 bases for J; bases not matched to a gene: 16. CDR1 is LGHNA, CDR2 YSLEER, per germline. This CDR3 comprises 20 residues. Genomic DNA of every subset was divided equally among multiple immunoSEQ plates. In the sorted-subset replicate PCRs, about 190 ng DNA, 30,000 or so T cell genomes, was used. TCRdb's table, derived via immunoSEQ multiplex PCR, lists solely in-frame clones and lacks some. The sample carries about 820,000 clones, 92% recorded once. This clonotype originated in a man between 25 and 39 years old in good health. The genes are TRBV4-3 and TRBJ2-7, with 12 nucleotides matching TRBD2. Sequencing input: naive CD8+ T cells sorted from blood. The DNA of the CDR3 is TGCGCCAGCAGCCAAGAGCCGGGACTAGCGGGCCACAATCCCATATACGAGCAGTACTTC. It translates to CASSQEPGLAGHNPIYEQYF.